This is a list of T cell receptor beta chains from one sample in a study of blood T cell repertoires in COVID-19. TCRdb keeps only in-frame clones here, not all; method: immunoSEQ multiplex PCR. The table lists roughly 180,000 clones, approximately 79% of them singletons. Sequencing was done on a sample of peripheral blood. The receptor source for this set is a woman aged 55-70 years with COVID-19, enrolled during active disease. The CDR3 runs from the conserved cysteine through the conserved F or W. Each record gives: CDR3 protein, V gene, D gene, J gene, clone size. The D gene is left open where the match is weak. Clone size appears in some rows only: once, few, many, or a class for an expanded clone.

CASSFRESRRAGELFF,TRBV28,.,TRBJ2-2,once
CASSLAPAGGPDTGELFF,TRBV7-6,TRBD2,TRBJ2-2,.
CASSAELAKNEQFF,TRBV9,.,TRBJ2-1,.
CAWSSLTGVGYEQYF,TRBV30,.,TRBJ2-7,.
CASSLNSPGSGANVLTF,TRBV7-3,.,TRBJ2-6,.
CATRGPLYEQYF,TRBV15,.,TRBJ2-7,.
CASSRKVQGSSGANVLTF,TRBV27,.,TRBJ2-6,.
CATRSRQGSAGELFF,TRBV24-1,TRBD1,TRBJ2-2,once
CASSPMSSYNEQFF,TRBV7-3,.,TRBJ2-1,.
CASSYPLSYEQYF,TRBV6-2/TRBV6-3,.,TRBJ2-7,.
CASRHPGLDNQPQHF,TRBV6-6,.,TRBJ1-5,.
CSATSGGVQETQYF,TRBV29-1,TRBD2,TRBJ2-5,.
CAWSVRGRVNTGELFF,TRBV30,.,TRBJ2-2,.
CASSLSGKPYNEQFF,TRBV5-5,TRBD2,TRBJ2-1,.
CASRYQTGIYEQYF,TRBV28,.,TRBJ2-7,.